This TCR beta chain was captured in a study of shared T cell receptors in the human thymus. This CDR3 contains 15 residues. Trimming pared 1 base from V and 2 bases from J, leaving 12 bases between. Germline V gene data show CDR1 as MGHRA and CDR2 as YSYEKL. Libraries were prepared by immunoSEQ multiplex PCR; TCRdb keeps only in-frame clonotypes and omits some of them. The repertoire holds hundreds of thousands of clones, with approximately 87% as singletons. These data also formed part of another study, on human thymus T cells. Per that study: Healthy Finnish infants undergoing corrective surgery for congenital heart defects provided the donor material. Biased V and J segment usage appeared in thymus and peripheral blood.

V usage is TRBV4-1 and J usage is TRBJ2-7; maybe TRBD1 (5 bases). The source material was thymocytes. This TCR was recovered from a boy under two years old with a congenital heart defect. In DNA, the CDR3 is TGCGCCAGCAGCCAAGTTTACAGGTTAGCCTACGAGCAGTACTTC. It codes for CASSQVYRLAYEQYF.